These 21 T cell receptor beta chains came from one sample sequenced in a study of blood T cell repertoires in COVID-19. Repertoires were generated with immunoSEQ multiplex PCR, while TCRdb's copy carries only in-frame clones and drops some. Here the sample spans 150,000 to 190,000 clones, 65% to 85% being singletons. What was sequenced was peripheral blood. These receptors were obtained from an elderly woman with acute or convalescent COVID-19.

This clone was picked up a small number of times. This chain links TRBV23-1 with TRBJ1-2; D not certain. TRBV23-1 counts as an open reading frame of uncertain function. The V gene lost 4 bases and the J gene lost 6 bases, with 12 bases spanning the gap. The CDR3 is made up of 13 amino acids. This CDR3 reads CASSLGPAHGYTF. CDR3 nucleotide sequence: TGCGCCAGCAGTCTCGGTCCTGCCCATGGCTACACCTTC.

The chain carries TRBV7-2 and TRBJ1-3; D call uncertain. Germline assignment: CDR1 SGHTA and CDR2 FQGNSA. The V and J ends lost 6 bases and 0 bases respectively, with 12 bases between them. The CDR3 has 15 residues. This CDR3 is CASRPPGSSGNTIYF. DNA of the CDR3: TGTGCCAGCAGACCTCCGGGGTCCTCTGGAAACACCATATATTTT.

The chain uses TRBV25-1 and TRBJ1-3; D gene unclear. The V end lost 6 bases, the J end lost 3 bases, and 12 bases lay between the germline ends. CDR3 size: 14 residues. Germline V gene lookup returns CDR1 MGHDK and CDR2 SYGVNS. CDR3 in amino acids: CASSGSLYGNTIYF. The CDR3, as DNA: TGTGCCAGCAGCGGGTCGCTTTATGGAAACACCATATATTTT.

The chain is built from TRBV6-5 and TRBJ2-2; possibly TRBD2 for D (6 bases). CDR3 length: 14 residues. The V end lost 5 bases, the J end lost 5 bases, and 12 bases lay between the germline ends. Germline CDR1 MNHEY, CDR2 SVGAGI. CDR3 loop: CASSIAAATGELFF. In nucleotides, the CDR3 is TGTGCCAGCAGTATAGCGGCGGCGACCGGGGAGCTGTTTTTT.

V gene TRBV20-1 combines with J gene TRBJ2-7, with TRBD1 identical over 7 bases. The CDR3 spans 15 residues. The ends lost 3 bases at V and 3 bases at J; junction bases unmatched: 11. Looked up from germline, CDR1 is DFQATT and CDR2 is SNEGSKA (reference sequence). CDR3 sequence reads: CSASTVWDRLYEQYF. CDR3 sequence (DNA): TGCAGTGCTAGTACTGTTTGGGACAGACTCTACGAGCAGTACTTC.

This sequence joins TRBV6-5 and TRBJ2-7, with D tentatively TRBD1 (6 bases). Germline CDR1 is MNHEY and CDR2 is SVGAGI. Trimming left V 6 bases short and J 3 bases short, with 15 bases between. CDR3 length equals 14 residues. CDR3 nucleotides: TGTGCCAGCAGGAGGGACATTTATGGCTACGAGCAGTACTTC. This translates into CASRRDIYGYEQYF.

The gene calls are TRBV9 and TRBJ1-2, with 7 positions matching TRBD1. CDR3 length: 13 residues. After removal of 6 bases from V and 4 bases from J, the junction contained 6 bases not matched to a gene. Germline V CDR1 and CDR2: SGDLS, YYNGEE. This CDR3 reads CASTKEGAYGYTF. The CDR3 DNA reads TGTGCCAGCACCAAGGAGGGGGCCTATGGCTACACCTTC.

This sequence joins TRBV27 and TRBJ1-2; 8 bases map to TRBD1. In germline, CDR1 is MNHEY, CDR2 SMNVEV (reference sequence). The V gene end was trimmed by 3 bases and the J gene end by 1 base; junction bases not matched to a gene: 10. CDR3 length: 17 amino acids. DNA for the CDR3: TGTGCCAGCAGTTTGGGCGTTGGGACAGGCCTTAACTATGGCTACACCTTC. It translates to CASSLGVGTGLNYGYTF.

The chain uses TRBV6-5 and TRBJ1-1; maybe TRBD1 (6 bases). Germline CDR1 and CDR2: MNHEY and SVGAGI. V was trimmed by 6 bases and J by 7 bases, leaving 21 bases between them. This CDR3 has 15 residues. The CDR3, as DNA: TGTGCCAGCAGAACCTCCCTGAGGCAGGGGAGTGAAGCTTTCTTT. Translation: CASRTSLRQGSEAFF.

V and J are TRBV6-1 and TRBJ1-2; TRBD1 is a possible D gene (5 bases). The V end was cut by 4 bases, the J end by 4 bases, with 19 bases between. Germline CDR1 and CDR2: MNHNS and SASEGT. CDR3 size: 16 residues. Written as DNA, the CDR3 is TGTGCCAGCAGTGGCGGGACTCTAGTAGAAGGCTATGGCTACACCTTC. This translates into CASSGGTLVEGYGYTF.

This clone is a singleton in its sample. The chain is built from TRBV7-9 and TRBJ2-5; D not resolved. The V end lost 2 bases, the J end lost 5 bases, and 12 bases lay between the germline ends. The germline V gene has CDR1 SEHNR and CDR2 FQNEAQ (reference sequence). The CDR3 covers 14 residues. The CDR3, as DNA: TGTGCCAGCAGCTTAATCGCCGGGTCGGAGACCCAGTACTTC. This encodes CASSLIAGSETQYF.

J is TRBJ2-3 and V is TRBV6-5; 9 nucleotides align to TRBD1. Germline V gene lookup returns CDR1 MNHEY and CDR2 SVGAGI. This CDR3 has 15 residues. J gave up 3 bases and V 5 bases, and 6 bases lay outside the gene matches. In nucleotides, the CDR3 is TGTGCCAGCAGTCCCGGACAGGGGAGGACAGATACGCAGTATTTT. This codes for CASSPGQGRTDTQYF.

The chain combines TRBV14 with TRBJ2-3; 7 bases are a match to TRBD1. V dropped 0 bases and J dropped 0; count of bases not matched to a gene: 3. CDR3 length equals 16 residues. Germline assignment: CDR1 SGHDN and CDR2 FVKESK. The CDR3 DNA is TGTGCCAGCAGCCAAGAGAGGGGGCTAAGCACAGATACGCAGTATTTT. Its translation: CASSQERGLSTDTQYF.

The chain employs TRBV10-1 and TRBJ1-1; D possibly corresponds to TRBD1 (5 bases). CDR3 length equals 15 residues. From germline, CDR1 is WNHNN and CDR2 SYGVQD (reference sequence). Trimming removed 0 bases from V and 2 bases from J, with 10 bases in between. CDR3 in amino acids: CASSESAGQNTEAFF. The CDR3 DNA reads as TGCGCCAGCAGTGAGTCCGCAGGACAAAACACTGAAGCTTTCTTT.

The CDR3 reads CAWSVDRETQYF. Written as DNA, the CDR3 is TGTGCCTGGAGTGTAGACAGGGAGACCCAGTACTTC. The chain carries TRBV30 and TRBJ2-5, with a possible D match to TRBD1 (6 bases). The CDR3 loop spans 12 amino acids. From germline, CDR1 is GTSNPN and CDR2 SVGIG (reference sequence). With 0 bases removed from V and 5 bases from J, the gap between germline ends came to 7 bases.

The chain links TRBV18 to TRBJ1-1; weak D call: TRBD1 (5 bases). Looked up from germline, CDR1 is KGHSH and CDR2 is LQKENI. The CDR3 runs to 14 residues. Trimming pared 2 bases from V and 5 bases from J, leaving 12 bases between. Here the CDR3 reads CASSPRNGGTEAFF. The CDR3, as DNA: TGTGCCAGCTCACCAAGGAACGGGGGTACTGAAGCTTTCTTT.

In its sample, this clone was seen a few times. J is TRBJ2-7 and V is TRBV6-1; 8 nucleotides line up with TRBD2. With V trimmed by 1 base and J by 3 bases, 8 bases remained unmatched. Germline V gives CDR1 MNHNS, CDR2 SASEGT. This CDR3 region has 16 residues. The CDR3 sequence: CASSEGGAGARYEQYF. The DNA for the CDR3 is TGTGCCAGCAGTGAAGGAGGAGCGGGAGCCCGCTACGAGCAGTACTTC.

For the CDR3, the DNA is TGCAGCGTGGGAAGACTAGCGGACCGAGATACGCAGTATTTT. Amino acids: CSVGRLADRDTQYF. The chain is built from TRBV29-1 and TRBJ2-3; 9 positions agree with TRBD2. The V and J ends lost 6 bases and 5 bases, in that order; junction bases with no gene match: 9. In germline, CDR1 is SQVTM, CDR2 ANQGSEA. The CDR3 has 14 residues.

The genes are TRBV6-4 and TRBJ2-3; D may be TRBD1 (5 bases). From germline, CDR1 is MRHNA and CDR2 SNTAGT. The CDR3 has 17 residues. The V gene lost 5 bases and the J gene lost 2 bases, with 20 bases spanning the gap. CDR3 sequence: CASSHTSTVLSTDTQYF. The DNA for the CDR3 is TGTGCCAGCAGTCACACCTCGACAGTTCTTTCCACAGATACGCAGTATTTT.

This clone was observed once. The chain has TRBV7-9 and TRBJ2-5; TRBD1 is a possible D gene (5 bases). Per the germline V gene, CDR1 is SEHNR and CDR2 is FQNEAQ (reference sequence). V was clipped by 6 bases and J by 5 bases, with 13 bases between them. The CDR3 has 13 residues. The CDR3 region is CASRVTGLETQYF. Written as DNA, the CDR3 is TGTGCCAGCAGGGTTACAGGATTGGAGACCCAGTACTTC. Variable domain in full (rest from reference TRBV7-9 and TRBJ2-5): DTGVSQNPRHKITKRGQNVTFRCDPISEHNRLYWYRQTLGQGPEFLTYFQNEAQLEKSRLLSDRFSAERPKGSFSTLEIQRTEQGDSAMYLCASRVTGLETQYFGPGTRLLVL.

This clone has only a few counts. The chain joins TRBV7-9 to TRBJ1-4; 7 positions match TRBD1. Germline trimming cut 8 bases from V and 7 bases from J; bases unmatched to any gene: 7. CDR1 and CDR2 from the germline V gene are SEHNR and FQNEAQ (reference sequence). The CDR3 consists of 13 residues. The CDR3 here is CASEGGAGEKLFF. The CDR3 nucleotides read TGTGCCAGCGAAGGGGGCGCGGGTGAAAAACTGTTTTTT. Complete variable domain (other parts from reference TRBV7-9 and TRBJ1-4): DTGVSQNPRHKITKRGQNVTFRCDPISEHNRLYWYRQTLGQGPEFLTYFQNEAQLEKSRLLSDRFSAERPKGSFSTLEIQRTEQGDSAMYLCASEGGAGEKLFFGSGTQLSVL.